These T cell receptor beta chains were read from a single sample in a study of glioma-infiltrating T cells after dendritic cell vaccination. Clones were sequenced by immunoSEQ multiplex PCR, and TCRdb holds only the in-frame ones, with some missing. The table lists approximately 93,000 clones, 85% of them singletons. The sequencing here drew on blood, taken after dendritic cell vaccination. The source of these receptors is a human donor with glioblastoma. CDR3s include the opening cysteine and the closing phenylalanine or tryptophan. D genes are given only for firm matches. Not every row has a clone size; where given, it reads once, few, many or a size class.

TRBJ2-1,.,TRBD1,TRBV15,CATSAGTGDYNEQFF,TGTGCCACCAGCGCCGGGACAGGGGACTACAATGAGCAGTTCTTC
TRBJ1-1,.,TRBD1,TRBV7-9,CASSTRQGGTEAFF,TGTGCCAGCAGCACGAGACAGGGTGGCACTGAAGCTTTCTTT
TRBJ2-3,.,.,TRBV10-2,CASSDMGTGDLDTDTQYF,TGCGCCAGCAGTGATATGGGGACGGGAGATTTAGATACAGATACGCAGTATTTT
TRBJ1-5,.,.,TRBV6-1,CASSEPGISNQPQHF,TGTGCCAGCAGTGAACCCGGGATTAGCAATCAGCCCCAGCATTTT
TRBJ1-2,.,.,TRBV7-2,CASSLYGLVGGRGGYTF,TGTGCCAGCAGCTTATACGGATTAGTGGGGGGGCGGGGAGGCTACACCTTC
TRBJ1-5,.,.,TRBV28,CASTTGLGNQPQHF,TGTGCCAGCACCACAGGGCTCGGGAATCAGCCCCAGCATTTT
TRBJ1-1,.,TRBD1,TRBV19,CASSTRTGVVWTEAFF,TGTGCCAGTAGTACTCGGACAGGGGTGGTTTGGACTGAAGCTTTCTTT
TRBJ1-6,.,.,TRBV27,CASSSRQSSPLHF,TGTGCCAGCAGTTCCCGACAAAGCTCACCCCTCCACTTT
TRBJ2-2,.,TRBD1,TRBV11-3,CASSLRTGWDGELFF,TGTGCCAGCAGCTTACGGACAGGGTGGGACGGGGAGCTGTTTTTT
TRBJ2-2,.,TRBD1,TRBV23-1,CASSQNAGQVLNTGELFF,TGCGCCAGCAGTCAAAACGCCGGACAGGTACTGAACACCGGGGAGCTGTTTTTT
TRBJ2-7,.,TRBD1,TRBV7-9,CASSLGQGMRYEQYF,TGTGCCAGCAGCTTAGGACAGGGGATGCGGTACGAGCAGTACTTC
TRBJ1-3,.,TRBD1,TRBV18,CASSPSFGTVFVTGNTIYF,TGTGCCAGCTCACCAAGTTTTGGGACAGTTTTCGTTACTGGAAACACCATATATTTT
TRBJ1-4,.,.,TRBV2,CASSDRRANEKLFF,TGTGCCAGCAGTGATCGGCGGGCTAATGAAAAACTGTTTTTT
TRBJ2-7,.,.,TRBV11-3,CASSLDARGGTYEQYF,TGTGCCAGCAGCTTAGACGCCCGGGGAGGAACCTACGAGCAGTACTTC
TRBJ1-1,.,.,TRBV19,CASDPRGRNTEAFF,TGTGCCAGTGACCCAAGAGGGCGAAACACTGAAGCTTTCTTT
TRBJ1-1,.,TRBD1,TRBV7-9,CASSPGTGGWNTEAFF,TGTGCCAGCAGCCCGGGGACAGGGGGCTGGAACACTGAAGCTTTCTTT
TRBJ2-5,once,TRBD2,TRBV28,CASSRGTSGTNWETQYF,TGTGCCAGCAGCCGAGGGACTAGCGGGACTAATTGGGAGACCCAGTACTTC
TRBJ2-3,.,TRBD1,TRBV7-9,CASGDRGGGTDTQYF,TGTGCCAGCGGGGACAGGGGCGGGGGGACAGATACGCAGTATTTT
TRBJ2-6,.,TRBD1,TRBV27,CASSSGTGGSGANVLTF,TGTGCCAGCAGTTCCGGGACAGGGGGTTCTGGGGCCAACGTCCTGACTTTC
TRBJ1-1,.,.,TRBV7-9,CASSLGGTTGAEAFF,TGTGCCAGCAGCTTGGGGGGAACAACGGGGGCTGAAGCTTTCTTT
TRBJ2-7,.,TRBD2,TRBV13,CASSLGLRPSGGSSYEQYF,TGTGCCAGCAGCTTAGGTCTAAGGCCTAGCGGGGGTAGCTCCTACGAGCAGTACTTC
TRBJ1-4,.,TRBD1,TRBV27,CASTSGQGGEKLFF,TGTGCCAGCACCTCGGGACAGGGCGGTGAAAAACTGTTTTTT